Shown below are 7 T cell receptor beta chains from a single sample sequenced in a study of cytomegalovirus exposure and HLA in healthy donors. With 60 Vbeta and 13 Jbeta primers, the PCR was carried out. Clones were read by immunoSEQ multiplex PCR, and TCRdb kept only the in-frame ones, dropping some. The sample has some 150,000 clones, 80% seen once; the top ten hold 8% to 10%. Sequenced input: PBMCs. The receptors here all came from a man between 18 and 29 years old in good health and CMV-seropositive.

In DNA form, the CDR3 reads TGCAGCGGGACCAACCAGGGGCAAGCTTTCTTT. Its translation is CSGTNQGQAFF. The chain links TRBV29-1 to TRBJ1-1; a possible D gene is TRBD1 (6 bases). Per the germline V gene, CDR1 is SQVTM and CDR2 is ANQGSEA. The CDR3 loop spans 11 amino acids. V lost 7 bases to trimming and J lost 9 bases, with 15 bases between them.

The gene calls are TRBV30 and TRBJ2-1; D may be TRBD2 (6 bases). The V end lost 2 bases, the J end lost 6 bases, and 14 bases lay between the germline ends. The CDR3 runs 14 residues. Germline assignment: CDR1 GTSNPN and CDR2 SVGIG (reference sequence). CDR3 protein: CAWSPSARGNEQFF. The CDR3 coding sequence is TGTGCCTGGAGTCCTAGCGCCCGAGGCAATGAGCAGTTCTTC.

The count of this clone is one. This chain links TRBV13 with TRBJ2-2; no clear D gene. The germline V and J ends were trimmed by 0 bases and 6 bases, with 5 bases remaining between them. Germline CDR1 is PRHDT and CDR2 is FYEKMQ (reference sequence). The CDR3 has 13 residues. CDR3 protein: CASSLGRSGELFF. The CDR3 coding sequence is TGTGCCAGCAGCTTAGGTCGTTCCGGGGAGCTGTTTTTT.

Here the CDR3 DNA reads TGTGCCAGCAGCTTGCAGGGTGTCGGTGAGGAAAAACTGTTTTTT. Protein product: CASSLQGVGEEKLFF. This rearrangement joins TRBV7-6 to TRBJ1-4, with D possibly being TRBD1 (5 bases). This CDR3 has 15 amino acids. Per the germline V gene, CDR1 is SGHVS and CDR2 is FNYEAQ. Trimming removed 3 bases from V and 8 bases from J, with 16 bases in between. The whole variable domain, filled in from reference TRBV7-6 and TRBJ1-4, reads GAGVSQSPRYKVTKRGQDVALRCDPISGHVSLYWYRQALGQGPEFLTYFNYEAQQDKSGLPNDRFSAERPEGSISTLTIQRTEQRDSAMYRCASSLQGVGEEKLFFGSGTQLSVL.

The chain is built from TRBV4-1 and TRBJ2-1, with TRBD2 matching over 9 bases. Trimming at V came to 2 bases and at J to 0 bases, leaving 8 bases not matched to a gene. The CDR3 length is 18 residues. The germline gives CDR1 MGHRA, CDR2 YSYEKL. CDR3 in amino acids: CASSQFQREVGSYNEQFF. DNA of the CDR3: TGCGCCAGCAGCCAATTTCAGCGGGAGGTAGGCTCCTACAATGAGCAGTTCTTC.

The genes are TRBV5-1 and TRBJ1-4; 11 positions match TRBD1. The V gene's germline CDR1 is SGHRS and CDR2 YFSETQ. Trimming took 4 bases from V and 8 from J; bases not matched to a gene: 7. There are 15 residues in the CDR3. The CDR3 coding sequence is TGCGCCAGCAGCCGGGACAGGGGGAGCGGAGAAAAACTGTTTTTT. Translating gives CASSRDRGSGEKLFF.

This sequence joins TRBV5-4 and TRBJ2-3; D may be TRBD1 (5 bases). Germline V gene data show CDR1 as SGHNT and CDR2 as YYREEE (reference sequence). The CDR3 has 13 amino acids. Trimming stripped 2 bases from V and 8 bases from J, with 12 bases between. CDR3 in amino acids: CASSLTDSFTQYF. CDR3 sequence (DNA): TGTGCCAGCAGCTTAACTGACAGCTTTACGCAGTATTTT.